A single T cell receptor (beta chain) is shown here with its context. This clonotype was recorded at least ten times. The specificity of this receptor is unknown. Base qualities are not recorded, but no much larger clone differs from it by a single base. TCR cDNA was made using 5'RACE template switching, a step that added a universal primer site and unique molecular identifiers. Priming for cDNA synthesis came from both the TCR alpha and TCR beta constant segments. Library amplification involved two PCR steps, and the second step added sample barcodes and sequencing adapters. Sequencing of libraries was done on Illumina HiSeq 2500 (2x100 bp) or NovaSeq (2x150 bp). In the authors' own workflow: Reads were demultiplexed and collapsed into UMI consensus sequences with MIGEC, and V(D)J alignment was performed with MiXCR. Clonotypes responding to the vaccine were identified with edgeR on replicate PBMC samples, with the criteria of FDR below 0.01 and a log2 fold change above 5 up to day 15. Each bulk clonotype received a CD4 or CD8 identity based on whether the sequenced CD4 or CD8 repertoire contained that clonotype at higher abundance. The public reads were run again by TCRdb, first through fastp at Q25 and then through MiXCR, and only productive beta chains were kept. Here each entry gathers all rows of one CDR3 protein and keeps the most common genes and DNA. These V and J calls originate from TCRdb's pipeline instead of the authors' own analysis. A total of about 400,000 distinct CDR3 sequences appear in this sample, around 6.5% of them only once. The top ten hold 14% to 15% of the sample.

The sample originates from a study of T cells after yellow fever vaccination (dated by TCRdb to the late 2010s). For context, the study as a whole: The SMART-Seq v4 Ultra Low Input RNA kit was used to prepare libraries from fractions with low cell numbers. To follow T-cell clones before and after both primary and booster YFV17D yellow fever vaccination, bulk TCR alpha and beta repertoires underwent longitudinal sequencing. Two healthy male donors made up the cohort, one aged 18 to 29 years and the other aged 30 to 40 years. Bulk PBMC replicates and cell subsets were isolated from blood drawn at multiple timepoints before and after both primary and secondary immunization.

The treatment or condition label, as the study defines it: live attenuated yellow fever vaccine strain. At every blood-draw timepoint, two biological replicates of bulk PBMCs were collected. PBMCs were isolated from peripheral blood using a standard Ficoll-Paque protocol. RNA was extracted with TriZol from bulk PBMCs, CD4 and CD8 fractions, and dextramer-positive and dextramer-negative fractions. The paper as a whole reports these results and caveats: Computational filtering was needed because FACS-sorted repertoires could contain abundant contaminating clonotypes from the bulk population. Only two donors were included in the study, so the extent to which the findings can be generalized is limited. A small share of clonotypes occurred in both CD4 and CD8 compartments, likely arising from convergent recombination. After the booster, most of the clones that had expanded following primary vaccination were detected again (almost 98% of CD4 and roughly 90% of CD8), which suggests that memory was broadly maintained. The secondary T-cell response was found to be weaker but faster than the primary response, with a peak reached on day 5 rather than on day 15.

The CDR3 contains 16 residues, cysteine and phenylalanine counted. The DNA shown is the 48-base CDR3, in frame from base 1. V loses 2 bases of germline sequence and J loses 4 bases, and the interval between the two ends is 14 bases. CDR1 MNHEY and CDR2 SMNVEV were looked up in the germline V gene (reference sequence). The sample consisted of PBMCs, taken 5 days after the yellow fever booster vaccination. The V gene is TRBV27 and the J gene is TRBJ2-2; TRBD2 is a possible D gene, resting on 6 matching bases. This TCR was recovered from a man between 25 and 39 years old who received the YFV17D yellow fever vaccine. The DNA sequence reads TGTGCCAGCAGTTTAACCCTCAGGGAGGTCACCGGGGAGCTGTTTTTT. This sequence encodes CASSLTLREVTGELFF.